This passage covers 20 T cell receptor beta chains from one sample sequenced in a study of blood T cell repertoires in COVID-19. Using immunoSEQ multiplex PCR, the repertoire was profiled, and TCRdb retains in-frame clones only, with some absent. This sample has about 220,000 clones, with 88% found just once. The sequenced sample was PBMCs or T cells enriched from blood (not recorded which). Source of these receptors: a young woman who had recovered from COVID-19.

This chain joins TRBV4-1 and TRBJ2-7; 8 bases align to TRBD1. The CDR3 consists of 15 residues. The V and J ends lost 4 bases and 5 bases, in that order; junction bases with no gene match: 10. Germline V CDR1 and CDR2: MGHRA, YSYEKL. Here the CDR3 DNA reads TGCGCCAGCAGCCCCGAGCCAGGACAGGGCCACGAGCAGTACTTC. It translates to CASSPEPGQGHEQYF.

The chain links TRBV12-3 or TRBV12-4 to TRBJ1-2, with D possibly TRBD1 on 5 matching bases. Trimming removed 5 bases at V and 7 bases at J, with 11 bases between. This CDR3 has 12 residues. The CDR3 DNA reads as TGTGCCAGCAGTCCCGGGGGGTTTGGCTACACCTTC. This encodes CASSPGGFGYTF.

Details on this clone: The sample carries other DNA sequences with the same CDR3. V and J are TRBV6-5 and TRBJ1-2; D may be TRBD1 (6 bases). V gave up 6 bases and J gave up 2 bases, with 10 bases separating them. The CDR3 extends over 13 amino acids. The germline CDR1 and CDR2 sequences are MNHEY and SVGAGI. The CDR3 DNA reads TGTGCCAGCAGCCGGGGGGGCAACTATGGCTACACCTTC. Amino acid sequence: CASSRGGNYGYTF.

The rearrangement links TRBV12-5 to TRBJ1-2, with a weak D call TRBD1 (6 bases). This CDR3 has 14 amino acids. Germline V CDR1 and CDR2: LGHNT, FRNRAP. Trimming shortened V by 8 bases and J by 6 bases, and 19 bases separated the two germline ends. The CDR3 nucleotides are TGTGCTAGTCCGCTCAGGGGTGAGAATGATGGCTACACCTTC. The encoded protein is CASPLRGENDGYTF.

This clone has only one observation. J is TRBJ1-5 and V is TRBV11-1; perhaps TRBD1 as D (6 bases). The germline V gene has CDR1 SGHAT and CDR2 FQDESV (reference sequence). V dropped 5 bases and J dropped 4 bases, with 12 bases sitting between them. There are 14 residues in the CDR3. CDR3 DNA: TGTGCCAGCAGCCTAGGACAGCCGAATCAGCCCCAGCATTTT. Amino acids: CASSLGQPNQPQHF.

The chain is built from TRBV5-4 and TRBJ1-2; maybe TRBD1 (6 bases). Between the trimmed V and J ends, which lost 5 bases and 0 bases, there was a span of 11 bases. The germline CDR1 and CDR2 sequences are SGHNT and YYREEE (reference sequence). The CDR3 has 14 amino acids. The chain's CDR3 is CASSLGTSNYGYTF. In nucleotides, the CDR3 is TGTGCCAGCAGTTTAGGGACATCTAACTATGGCTACACCTTC.

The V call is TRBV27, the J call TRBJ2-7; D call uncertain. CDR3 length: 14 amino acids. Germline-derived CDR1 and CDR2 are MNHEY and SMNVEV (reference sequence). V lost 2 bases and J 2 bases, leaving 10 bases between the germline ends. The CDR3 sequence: CASSLRATTYEQYF. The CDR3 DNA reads TGTGCCAGCAGTTTAAGAGCTACCACCTACGAGCAGTACTTC.

The CDR3 DNA reads TGTGCCAGCAGTCAAACAGCACTTGGAAACACCATATATTTT. It encodes CASSQTALGNTIYF. The V gene is TRBV6-4, the J gene TRBJ1-3; D not resolved. The CDR3 extends over 14 amino acids. Germline CDR1 MRHNA, CDR2 SNTAGT. Trimming took 5 bases from V and 3 from J, leaving 11 bases between them.

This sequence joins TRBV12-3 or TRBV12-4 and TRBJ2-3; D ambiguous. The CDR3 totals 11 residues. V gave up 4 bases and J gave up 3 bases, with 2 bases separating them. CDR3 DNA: TGTGCCAGCAGTTCGACAGATACGCAGTATTTT. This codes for CASSSTDTQYF.

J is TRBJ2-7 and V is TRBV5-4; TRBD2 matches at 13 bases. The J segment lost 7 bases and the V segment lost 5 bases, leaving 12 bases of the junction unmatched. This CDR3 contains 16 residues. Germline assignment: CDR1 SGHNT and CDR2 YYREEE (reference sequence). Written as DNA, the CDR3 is TGTGCCAGCAGTCCTGGGACTAGCGGGGTCGTAGGGGAGCAGTACTTC. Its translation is CASSPGTSGVVGEQYF.

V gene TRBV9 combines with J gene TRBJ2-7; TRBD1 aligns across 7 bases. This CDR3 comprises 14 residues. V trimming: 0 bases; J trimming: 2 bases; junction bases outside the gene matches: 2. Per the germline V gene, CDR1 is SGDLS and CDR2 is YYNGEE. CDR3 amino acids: CASSVETGTYEQYF. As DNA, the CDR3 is TGTGCCAGCAGCGTAGAGACAGGGACCTACGAGCAGTACTTC.

CDR3 sequence (DNA): TGTGCCAGCAGCCAAGGTGGACTAGAGGTCACAGATACGCAGTATTTT. It yields the protein CASSQGGLEVTDTQYF. The V call is TRBV3-1 (or the pseudogene TRBV3-2), the J call TRBJ2-3; TRBD2 matches 7 bases. The germline V gene has CDR1 LGHDT and CDR2 YNNKEL (reference sequence). The junction had 6 bases not matched to a gene; V was cut back by 1 base and J by 2 bases. The CDR3 length is 16 residues.

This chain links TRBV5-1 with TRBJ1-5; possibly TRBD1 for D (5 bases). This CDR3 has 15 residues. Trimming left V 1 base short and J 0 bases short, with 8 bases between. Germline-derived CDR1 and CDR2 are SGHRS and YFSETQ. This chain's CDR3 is CASSLNGASNQPQHF. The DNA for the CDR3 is TGCGCCAGCAGCTTGAATGGGGCTAGCAATCAGCCCCAGCATTTT.

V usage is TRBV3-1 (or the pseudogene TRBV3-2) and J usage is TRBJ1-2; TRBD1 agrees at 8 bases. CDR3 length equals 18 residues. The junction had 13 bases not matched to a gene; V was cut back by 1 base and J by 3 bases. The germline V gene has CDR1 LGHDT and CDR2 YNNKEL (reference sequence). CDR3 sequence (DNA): TGTGCCAGCAGCCAAGGCAAGGACAGGGAAGGAGATTACTATGGCTACACCTTC. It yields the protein CASSQGKDREGDYYGYTF.

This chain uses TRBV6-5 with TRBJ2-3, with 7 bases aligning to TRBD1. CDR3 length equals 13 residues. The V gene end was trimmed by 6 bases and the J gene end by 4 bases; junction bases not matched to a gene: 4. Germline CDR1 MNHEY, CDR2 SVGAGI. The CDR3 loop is CASRSGGADTQYF. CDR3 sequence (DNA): TGTGCCAGCAGGTCAGGGGGTGCAGATACGCAGTATTTT.

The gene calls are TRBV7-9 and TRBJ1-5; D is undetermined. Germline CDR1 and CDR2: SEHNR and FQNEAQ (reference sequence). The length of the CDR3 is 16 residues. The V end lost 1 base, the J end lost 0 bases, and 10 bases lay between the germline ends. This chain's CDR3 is CASSLGGGHSNQPQHF. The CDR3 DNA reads TGTGCCAGCAGCTTAGGTGGCGGGCATAGCAATCAGCCCCAGCATTTT.

Here the CDR3 DNA reads TGTGCCAGCAGCTTAAATGGCGGGGGAGGAGAGACCCAGTACTTC. Encoded protein: CASSLNGGGGETQYF. The chain carries TRBV7-3 and TRBJ2-5, with 7 bases matching TRBD2. Germline trimming cut 1 base from V and 4 bases from J; bases unmatched to any gene: 6. Germline V gene lookup returns CDR1 SGHTA and CDR2 FQGTGA. The CDR3 runs 15 residues.

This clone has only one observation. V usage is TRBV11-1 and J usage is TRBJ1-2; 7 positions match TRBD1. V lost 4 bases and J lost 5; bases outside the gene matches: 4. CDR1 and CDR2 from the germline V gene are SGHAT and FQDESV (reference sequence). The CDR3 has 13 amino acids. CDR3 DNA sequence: TGTGCCAGCAGCTCACAGGGGCTATATGGCTACACCTTC. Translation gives CASSSQGLYGYTF.

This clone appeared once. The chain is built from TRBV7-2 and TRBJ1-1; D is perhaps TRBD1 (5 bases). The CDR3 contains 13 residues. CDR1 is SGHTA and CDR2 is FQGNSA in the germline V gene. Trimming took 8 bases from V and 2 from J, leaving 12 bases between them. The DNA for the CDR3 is TGTGCCAGCCGCGGGGGGGGTAACACTGAAGCTTTCTTT. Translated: CASRGGGNTEAFF. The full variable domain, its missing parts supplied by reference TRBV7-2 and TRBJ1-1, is GAGVSQSPSNKVTEKGKDVELRCDPISGHTALYWYRQSLGQGLEFLIYFQGNSAPDKSGLPSDRFSAERTGGSVSTLTIQRTQQEDSAVYLCASRGGGNTEAFFGQGTRLTVV.

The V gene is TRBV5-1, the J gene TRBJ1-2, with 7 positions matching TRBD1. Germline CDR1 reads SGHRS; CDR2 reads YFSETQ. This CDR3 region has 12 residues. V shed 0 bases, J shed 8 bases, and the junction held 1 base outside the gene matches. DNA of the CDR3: TGCGCCAGCAGCTTGGGACAGGGAGGCTACACCTTC. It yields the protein CASSLGQGGYTF.